This T cell receptor beta chain was retrieved from a study of blood T cells in healthy people across ages. Notes on the study in general: PBMCs left unsorted prevented a conclusive naive versus antigen-experienced comparison. Those diversity estimates obtained from one million T cells were thought to be underestimates.

A second roughly 6 to 11 cycle PCR used barcoded and J-beta primers. TCRdb re-called the 5' RACE reads through MiXCR, storing one row per CDR3 protein. The data show fewer than 950,000 distinct CDR3 sequences, around 36% seen once. RNA extraction gave at least 5 micrograms of total RNA per sample. In the case of this clonotype: Its target is unknown.

The CDR3 has 11 residues. The ends were cut back, 4 bases at V and 10 bases at J, with 7 bases in the middle. Per the germline V gene, CDR1 is KGHDR and CDR2 is SFDVKD. The chain employs TRBV24-1 and TRBJ2-1; D not certain. Input material: blood. The source of this sequence is a man aged 18-30 years in good health. The CDR3 coding sequence is TGTGCCACCAGTGACCAAAAAGAGCAGTTCTTC. Its protein is CATSDQKEQFF.